Following are 3 T cell receptor beta chains from one sample sequenced in a study of T cell responses to AZD1222 COVID-19 vaccine. Generated by immunoSEQ multiplex PCR, the TCRdb table keeps only in-frame clones and is missing some. The repertoire holds around 80,000 clones, with about 85% as singletons. This material consisted of peripheral blood, taken 28 days after the second AZD1222 dose. Receptors were obtained from an adult who received the AZD1222 COVID-19 vaccine.

CDR3 sequence: CASSFSPDTQYF. The CDR3, as DNA: TGTGCCAGCAGTTTCTCCCCTGATACGCAGTATTTT. The chain links TRBV27 to TRBJ2-3; no clear D gene. V gave up 3 bases and J gave up 6 bases, with 7 bases separating them. The CDR3 covers 12 residues. From germline, CDR1 is MNHEY and CDR2 SMNVEV (reference sequence).

The rearrangement links TRBV29-1 to TRBJ1-1, with 9 positions matching TRBD1. The germline V gene has CDR1 SQVTM and CDR2 ANQGSEA. CDR3 length equals 12 residues. V was clipped by 7 bases and J by 5 bases; unmatched bases: 5. The CDR3 DNA reads as TGCAGCGCCGGACAGGGGAGGACTGAAGCTTTCTTT. It specifies CSAGQGRTEAFF.

The V gene is TRBV3-1 (or the pseudogene TRBV3-2), the J gene TRBJ2-7, with D perhaps being TRBD1 or TRBD2 (5 bases each). V was clipped by 4 bases and J by 7 bases, with 11 bases between them. Germline assignment: CDR1 LGHDT and CDR2 YNNKEL (reference sequence). This CDR3 region has 12 residues. The CDR3 DNA reads as TGTGCCAGCAGCCGAGGGCACAGGGAGCAGTACTTC. Protein: CASSRGHREQYF.